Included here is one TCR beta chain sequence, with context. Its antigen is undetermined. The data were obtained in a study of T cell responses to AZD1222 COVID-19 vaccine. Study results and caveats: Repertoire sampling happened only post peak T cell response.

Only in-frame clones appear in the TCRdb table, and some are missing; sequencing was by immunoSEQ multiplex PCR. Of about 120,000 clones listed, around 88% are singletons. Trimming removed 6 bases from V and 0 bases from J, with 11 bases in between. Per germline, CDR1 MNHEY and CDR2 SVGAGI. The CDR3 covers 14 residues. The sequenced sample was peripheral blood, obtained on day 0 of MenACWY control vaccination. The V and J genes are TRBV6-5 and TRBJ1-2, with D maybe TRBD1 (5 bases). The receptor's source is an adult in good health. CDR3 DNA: TGTGCCAGCAGGCCGACAGAAGCTAACTATGGCTACACCTTC. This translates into CASRPTEANYGYTF.